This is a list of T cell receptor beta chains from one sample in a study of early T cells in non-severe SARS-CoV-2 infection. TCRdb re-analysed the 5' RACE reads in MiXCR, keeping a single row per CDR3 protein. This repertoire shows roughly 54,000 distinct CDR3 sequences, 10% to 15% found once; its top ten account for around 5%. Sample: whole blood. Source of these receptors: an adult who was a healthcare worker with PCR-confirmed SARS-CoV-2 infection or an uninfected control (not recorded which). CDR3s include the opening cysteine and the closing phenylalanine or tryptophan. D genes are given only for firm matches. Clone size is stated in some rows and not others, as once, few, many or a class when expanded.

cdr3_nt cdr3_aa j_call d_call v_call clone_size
TGTGCCAGCAGTCTCGGACTAGCGGGATTGACAGATACGCAGTATTTT CASSLGLAGLTDTQYF TRBJ2-3 TRBD2 TRBV6-1 NA
TGCAGCGTTCTGAGTTTCTCCTACGAGCAGTACTTC CSVLSFSYEQYF TRBJ2-7 NA TRBV29-1 many
TGTGCCAGCAGTTTTCCTAGCGGGTCCCGGATCACAGATACGCAGTATTTT CASSFPSGSRITDTQYF TRBJ2-3 TRBD2 TRBV6-1 NA
TGTGCCACCAGCAGAGACCGCGGCACAGATACGCAGTATTTT CATSRDRGTDTQYF TRBJ2-3 NA TRBV15 many
TGTGCCAGCAGCGTACAGGGATACGAGCAGTACTTC CASSVQGYEQYF TRBJ2-7 NA TRBV11-2 few
TGTGCCAGCAGCTCCTTCGGAGATACGCAGTATTTT CASSSFGDTQYF TRBJ2-3 NA TRBV7-9 NA
TGTGCCAGCAGGAGGGGCGGTACACCCCTCCACTTT CASRRGGTPLHF TRBJ1-6 NA TRBV12-3/TRBV12-4 NA
TGCGCCACCAATCAGGGGAGCTTCACAGATACGCAGTATTTT CATNQGSFTDTQYF TRBJ2-3 NA TRBV5-1 few
TGCAGCACCGAACCAAGGGGGAGGGATGAGCAGTTCTTC CSTEPRGRDEQFF TRBJ2-1 NA TRBV29-1 medium-sized
TGTGCCAGCAGCCGTCGCGAGGCTAGCGGGATCACAGATACGCAGTATTTT CASSRREASGITDTQYF TRBJ2-3 TRBD2 TRBV7-2 NA
TGTGCCAGCAGCCCCCGTGAGGGAGGGGATGCCGAGCAGTACTTC CASSPREGGDAEQYF TRBJ2-7 TRBD2 TRBV7-9 few
TGCAGTGCTAGGTACGACAGGGCCATGAACACTGAAGCTTTCTTT CSARYDRAMNTEAFF TRBJ1-1 TRBD1 TRBV20-1 many
TGCAGTGCTAGAGACCAAAGACCGGGAGATACGCAGTATTTT CSARDQRPGDTQYF TRBJ2-3 NA TRBV20-1 NA
TGCAGTGCTAGAGCGTCAGGGGGCGCTGGGGGGAACACTGAAGCTTTCTTT CSARASGGAGGNTEAFF TRBJ1-1 TRBD1 TRBV20-1 many
TGTGCCAGCAAACTGACAGGGTTCGATACGGTTATGGTTCGACAAGAGACCCAGTACTTC CASKLTGFDTVMVRQETQYF TRBJ2-5 TRBD1 TRBV27 many
TGTGCCAGCAGCCAAGAGAACAGGCTCTCCTACGAGCAGTACTTC CASSQENRLSYEQYF TRBJ2-7 NA TRBV14 NA
TGTGCCAGCACCGCCTTGACTAGCGGGAGAAATGAGCAGTTCTTC CASTALTSGRNEQFF TRBJ2-1 TRBD2 TRBV2 NA
TGTGCCAGCAGTTACTCGACCTCGAAGTTTGACACTGAAGCTTTCTTT CASSYSTSKFDTEAFF TRBJ1-1 NA TRBV6-2/TRBV6-3 many
TGTGCCAGCGGGGGCGGTGGCACAGATACGCAGTATTTT CASGGGGTDTQYF TRBJ2-3 NA TRBV2 few
TGTGCCATCCTGGCGGGAAACACCATATATTTT CAILAGNTIYF TRBJ1-3 NA TRBV7-9 few
TGTGCCAGCAGTTACGGGGTCAGGGGTTCACCCCTCCACTTT CASSYGVRGSPLHF TRBJ1-6 NA TRBV6-6 NA
TGTGCCAGCAGCCAAGCCCCAGGGATAGGCGAGCAGTACTTC CASSQAPGIGEQYF TRBJ2-7 NA TRBV3-1 few
TGTGCCAACCAAAGGGACAGTCACAATGAGCAGTTCTTC CANQRDSHNEQFF TRBJ2-1 TRBD1 TRBV2 many
TGTGCCTGGAGTGTACGAAGCACTGAAGCTTTCTTT CAWSVRSTEAFF TRBJ1-1 NA TRBV30 NA
TGTGCCAGCACCCACGGGTATACTGAAGCTTTCTTT CASTHGYTEAFF TRBJ1-1 NA TRBV6-2/TRBV6-3 NA
TGCAGTGCTAGTAACCCCCAGACAGTGAGACTATCCTACGAGCAGTACTTC CSASNPQTVRLSYEQYF TRBJ2-7 NA TRBV20-1 many
TGCGCCAGCAGTGAGTCTGCTAGCTACGAGCAGTACTTC CASSESASYEQYF TRBJ2-7 NA TRBV10-2 NA
TGTGCCAGCAGTTTATTGCTGGGGAGAGGGGAGCAGTACTTC CASSLLLGRGEQYF TRBJ2-7 NA TRBV28 many